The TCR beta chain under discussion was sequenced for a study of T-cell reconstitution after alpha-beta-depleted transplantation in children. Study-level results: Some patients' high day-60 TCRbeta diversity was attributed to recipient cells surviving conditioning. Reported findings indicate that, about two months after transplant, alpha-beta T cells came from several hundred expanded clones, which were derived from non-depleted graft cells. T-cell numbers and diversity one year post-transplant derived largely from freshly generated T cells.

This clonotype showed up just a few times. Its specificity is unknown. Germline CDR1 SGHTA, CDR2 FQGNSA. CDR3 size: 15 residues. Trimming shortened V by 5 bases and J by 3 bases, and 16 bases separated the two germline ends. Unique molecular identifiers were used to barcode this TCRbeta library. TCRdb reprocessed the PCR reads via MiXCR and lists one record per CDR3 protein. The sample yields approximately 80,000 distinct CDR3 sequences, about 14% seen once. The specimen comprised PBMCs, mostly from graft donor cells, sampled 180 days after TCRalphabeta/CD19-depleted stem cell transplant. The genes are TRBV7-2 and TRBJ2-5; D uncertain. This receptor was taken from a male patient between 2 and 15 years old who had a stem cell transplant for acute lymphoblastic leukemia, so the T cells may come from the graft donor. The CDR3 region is CASSPFNKFEETQYF. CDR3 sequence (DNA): TGTGCCAGCAGCCCCTTCAACAAGTTTGAAGAGACCCAGTACTTC.